The rows below give T cell receptor beta chains drawn from one sample of a study of control samples from healthy donors and cancer patients. Libraries were prepared by immunoSEQ multiplex PCR; TCRdb keeps only in-frame clonotypes and omits some of them. Its table records roughly 200,000 clones. The specimen sequenced was blood. The receptors derive from a woman aged 25 to 39 in good health. Each CDR3 is given with its conserved first and last residue. A D gene is named only where the DNA matches it firmly.

TRBV5-1	TRBJ2-7	-	TGCGCCAGCAGCCCGGACGGGGGGCGGTCCTACGAGCAGTACTTC	CASSPDGGRSYEQYF
TRBV5-1	TRBJ2-1	TRBD1	TGCGCCAGCAGCTCGGACAGGGGTGGTGAGCAGTTCTTC	CASSSDRGGEQFF
TRBV7-2	TRBJ2-5	TRBD2	TGTGCCAGCAACTTCTTCGGACTAGCGGAAGAGACCCAGTACTTC	CASNFFGLAEETQYF
TRBV7-9	TRBJ1-1	-	TGTGCCAGCAGCTTGGGCCAAGAGGGAGCTTTCTTT	CASSLGQEGAFF
TRBV9	TRBJ1-4	-	TGTGCCAGCAGCGTAGGTTACACATTGATTGAAAAACTGTTTTTT	CASSVGYTLIEKLFF
TRBV11-2	TRBJ2-3	TRBD1	TGTGCCAGCAGAAGCTCCGGGACAGGGGGTTATACGCAGTATTTT	CASRSSGTGGYTQYF
TRBV3-1/TRBV3-2	TRBJ1-2	TRBD1	TGTGCCAGCAGCCAAGGGTTAGGGGAGGGGGCCTATGGCTACACCTTC	CASSQGLGEGAYGYTF
TRBV7-8	TRBJ2-7	-	TGTGCCAGCAGCCAAACACGGCAGGCGTCCTACGAGCAGTACTTC	CASSQTRQASYEQYF
TRBV7-2	TRBJ2-7	-	TGTGCCAGCAGCTCGGGGGGCAGCTCCTACGAGCAGTACTTC	CASSSGGSSYEQYF
TRBV5-1	TRBJ2-1	TRBD2	TGCGCCAGCAGCTTACGTCGGGGGGACCAGCAGTTCTTC	CASSLRRGDQQFF
TRBV2	TRBJ2-3	-	TGTGCCAGCAGTGGTCAGACAGATAAACTTGATACGCAGTATTTT	CASSGQTDKLDTQYF
TRBV4-1	TRBJ1-1	TRBD1	TGCGCCAGCAGCCTTTCGACAGGGGCGGGCACTGAAGCTTTCTTT	CASSLSTGAGTEAFF
TRBV18	TRBJ1-6	-	TGTGCCAGCTCACCACGAGGGGAAAGCTCACCCCTCCACTTT	CASSPRGESSPLHF
TRBV5-1	TRBJ2-3	-	TGCGCCAGTCCCCCCGAATGGGAGGCCCCAGATACGCAGTATTTT	CASPPEWEAPDTQYF
TRBV27	TRBJ2-5	TRBD1	TGTGCCAGCAGTTCGACAGGGGCCAGTAGGGAGACCCAGTACTTC	CASSSTGASRETQYF
TRBV7-2	TRBJ1-6	-	TGTGCCAGCAGCTTAGTCCGTCGGGGTAATTCACCCCTCCACTTT	CASSLVRRGNSPLHF
TRBV10-3	TRBJ1-1	-	TGTGCCATCAGATGGGGGGGAAACACTGAAGCTTTCTTT	CAIRWGGNTEAFF
TRBV7-2	TRBJ1-3	-	TGTGCCAGCAGCTTAGCGCTGGGAACCTCTGGAAACACCATATATTTT	CASSLALGTSGNTIYF
TRBV20-1	TRBJ1-1	-	TGCAGTGCCGCCGCCCAAGAAGCTTTCTTT	CSAAAQEAFF
TRBV6-5	TRBJ2-7	-	TGTGCCAGCAGTTACTCGCAGGGCGCGGACGAGCAGTACTTC	CASSYSQGADEQYF
TRBV18	TRBJ1-1	-	TGTGCCAGCTCCAACAGGGTTGGTTCTGAAGCTTTCTTT	CASSNRVGSEAFF
TRBV18	TRBJ1-4	-	TGTGCCAGCTCACCCTCGACAGGTGCGACAACTAATGAAAAACTGTTTTTT	CASSPSTGATTNEKLFF
TRBV15	TRBJ1-5	-	TGTGCCACCAGCCCCAGGCAGGTCAATCAGCCCCAGCATTTT	CATSPRQVNQPQHF
TRBV7-6	TRBJ1-4	-	TGTGCCAGCAGCTCCGTTCGGGGAAAGGACATAGGAAAACTGTTTTTT	CASSSVRGKDIGKLFF
TRBV6-6	TRBJ1-1	-	TGTGCCAGCACTCGGGGGGGCACTGAAGCTTTCTTT	CASTRGGTEAFF
TRBV4-2	TRBJ2-1	-	TGTGCCAGCAGCCGAGGACCCGACAATGAGCAGTTCTTC	CASSRGPDNEQFF
TRBV28	TRBJ1-4	-	TGTGCCAGCAGTTTTAAGGGGATTCCCGAGCGGCTGTTTTTT	CASSFKGIPERLFF
TRBV5-1	TRBJ1-2	-	TGCGCCAGCAGCTTCTATGGCTACACCTTC	CASSFYGYTF
TRBV5-1	TRBJ1-2	TRBD1	TGCGCCAGCAGCTTGAGCCCCCAGGGGGACAGGGACTATGGCTACACCTTC	CASSLSPQGDRDYGYTF
TRBV4-1	TRBJ2-7	-	TGCGCCAGCAGCCCATCGGCGGGGTACGAGCAGTACTTC	CASSPSAGYEQYF
TRBV14	TRBJ2-7	TRBD1	TGTGCCAGCAGCCACCCACCGGGACAGGGGGATAATGAGCAGTACTTC	CASSHPPGQGDNEQYF
TRBV18	TRBJ1-1	-	TGTGCCAGCTCACCTAACGATCCGGGACAGAACACTGAAGCTTTCTTT	CASSPNDPGQNTEAFF
TRBV28	TRBJ1-6	-	TGTGCCAGCAGTCACCTAGATCCACCCCTCCACTTT	CASSHLDPPLHF
TRBV7-2	TRBJ2-7	-	TGTGCCAGCAGCGTGGGCCCGGGGGCGGCCCATACTTCCTACGAGCAGTACTTC	CASSVGPGAAHTSYEQYF
TRBV30	TRBJ2-2	-	TGTGCCTGGAGGTTCCAGAACACCGGGGAGCTGTTTTTT	CAWRFQNTGELFF
TRBV5-1	TRBJ1-3	-	TGCGCCAGCAGGCTAACAGGGATTGGAAACACCATATATTTT	CASRLTGIGNTIYF
TRBV19	TRBJ2-1	-	TGTGCCAGTAGTATCTCGGGGAACTCCTACAATGAGCAGTTCTTC	CASSISGNSYNEQFF
TRBV7-3	TRBJ1-2	TRBD1	TGTGCCAGCAGCTGGGCAGGGGGAATCATTAACTATGGCTACACCTTC	CASSWAGGIINYGYTF
TRBV7-3	TRBJ2-5	-	TGTGCCAGCAGCTTAAACCGTCCGGGGACGGGAGAGACCCAGTACTTC	CASSLNRPGTGETQYF
TRBV14	TRBJ2-5	TRBD2	TGTGCCAGCAGCCCCGGACTAGCGGGGGGCATGGAGACCCAGTACTTC	CASSPGLAGGMETQYF
TRBV7-9	TRBJ1-1	-	TGTGCCAGCAGCTTAGAGGGGCGTCACACTGAAGCTTTCTTT	CASSLEGRHTEAFF
TRBV7-9	TRBJ1-1	TRBD1	TGTGCCAGCAGCTTAAGGGACAGCCTAAAGAACACTGAAGCTTTCTTT	CASSLRDSLKNTEAFF
TRBV5-6	TRBJ1-4	-	TGTGCCAGCAGCTCCCTTTTTCGTGAAAAACTGTTTTTT	CASSSLFREKLFF
TRBV2	TRBJ2-5	TRBD2	TGTGCCAGCAGACCGTACCCTAGCGGGGGACGAGAGACCCAGTACTTC	CASRPYPSGGRETQYF
TRBV19	TRBJ2-1	TRBD2	TGTGCCAGTAGTATAGCTAGCGGCTCCTACAATGAGCAGTTCTTC	CASSIASGSYNEQFF
TRBV27	TRBJ1-1	-	TGTGCCAGCAGTACACCCGGTGAAGCTTTCTTT	CASSTPGEAFF
TRBV5-1	TRBJ1-4	-	TGCGCCAGCAGCTTGGGGGGCGCTGGTGAAAAACTGTTTTTT	CASSLGGAGEKLFF
TRBV30	TRBJ1-3	-	TGTGCCTGGAGTGTAGCCGTTCCCCCAACCTCTGGAAACACCATATATTTT	CAWSVAVPPTSGNTIYF
TRBV7-2	TRBJ2-7	-	TGTGCCAGCACCGCGACGGGGTACGAGCAGTACTTC	CASTATGYEQYF
TRBV7-2	TRBJ2-5	TRBD1	TGTGCCAGCAGCAACGACAGGGGAGAGACCCAGTACTTC	CASSNDRGETQYF
TRBV29-1	TRBJ1-1	-	TGCAGCGTTGAACTCGGAGGGGTCAACACTGAAGCTTTCTTT	CSVELGGVNTEAFF
TRBV27	TRBJ1-2	TRBD1	TGTGCCAGCAGTCCATGGGACAGGGGGACGAAGGGCTACACCTTC	CASSPWDRGTKGYTF